This T cell receptor (beta chain) was identified during a study of blood T cells in healthy people across ages. Overall study results and limits: Versus aged donors, long-lived donors had higher diversity and more naive CD4+ cells.

Comment on this clonotype: The antigen is unknown.

Isolated PBMCs totaled at least 7 million in each sample. Through a sample-barcoded 5' primer and a J-beta primer mix, a second PCR was run for roughly 6 to 12 cycles. A single record per CDR3 protein comes from TCRdb applying MiXCR to the 5' RACE reads. The table shows about 930,000 distinct CDR3 sequences, with around 29% occurring only once. The V gene lost 0 bases and the J gene lost 1 base, with 8 bases spanning the gap. CDR3 size: 15 residues. The V gene's germline CDR1 is SGHRS and CDR2 YFSETQ. The data also belong to a second study, concerning T cells of mothers and their children.

The sequence was obtained from a woman between 40 and 50 years old in good health. The chain has TRBV5-1 and TRBJ1-5; D uncertain. Sequencing was done on a sample of blood. DNA for the CDR3: TGCGCCAGCAGCTTGGCTCTGTTAAGCAATCAGCCCCAGCATTTT. Residues: CASSLALLSNQPQHF.